Only one count was recorded for the clone carrying this TCR beta chain. Within the sample, other DNA sequences also encode this same CDR3. RNA was isolated and reverse transcribed to cDNA, the sequencing template. Sequenced by immunoSEQ multiplex PCR; TCRdb stores in-frame clones only, minus some. The table records about 180,000 clones, roughly 60% of them present only once. The junction had 3 bases not matched to a gene; V was cut back by 7 bases and J by 3 bases. Germline lookup yields CDR1 SQVTM and CDR2 ANQGSEA. This CDR3 is 12 amino acids long. This specimen belongs to a study of CD8+ T cells in alopecia areata.

This clonotype was obtained from a human donor with alopecia areata. The specimen was CD4+ T cells sorted from blood, collected at week 0. The V call is TRBV29-1, the J call TRBJ2-7; 10 positions match TRBD1. The CDR3 region has the DNA TGCAGCGGACGGACAGGGGGCTACGAGCAGTACTTC. This sequence encodes CSGRTGGYEQYF.